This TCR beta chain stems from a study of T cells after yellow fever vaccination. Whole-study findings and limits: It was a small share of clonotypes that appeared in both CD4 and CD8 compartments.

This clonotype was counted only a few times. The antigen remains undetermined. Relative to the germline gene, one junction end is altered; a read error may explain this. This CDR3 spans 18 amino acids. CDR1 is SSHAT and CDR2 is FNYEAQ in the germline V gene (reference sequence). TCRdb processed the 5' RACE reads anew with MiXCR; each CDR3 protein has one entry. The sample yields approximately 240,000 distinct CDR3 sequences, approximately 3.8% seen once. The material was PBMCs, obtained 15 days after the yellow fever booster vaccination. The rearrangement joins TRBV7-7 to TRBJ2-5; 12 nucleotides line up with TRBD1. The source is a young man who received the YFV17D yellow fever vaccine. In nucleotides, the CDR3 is TGTGCTAGCAGCCACGGGACAGGGGGCGAACCCAACCGAGAGACCCAGTACTTC. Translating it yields CASSHGTGGEPNRETQYF.